The 30 T cell receptor beta chains presented below share a single source sample, sequenced in a study of Ad26.COV2.S vaccination and SARS-CoV-2 variants. Stated treatment: around 19 received Ad26.COV2.S at low or high dose, single or two shots; roughly 5 received placebo; per-sample allocation not given. Repertoires come from day 63 after the first vaccine or placebo injection. Profiling relied on immunoSEQ multiplex PCR, and the TCRdb table lists in-frame clones only, not all of them. The repertoire holds about half a million clones, with about 88% as singletons. This material consisted of peripheral blood, taken in a trial of Ad26.COV2.S vaccine versus placebo. These receptors all stem from a person aged 18-60 years who received the Ad26.COV2.S COVID-19 vaccine or a placebo.

The chain links TRBV7-3 to TRBJ2-1, with D uncertain. Deletions cut 6 bases from V and 9 bases from J, with 15 bases between. CDR3 length: 13 amino acids. Germline loops: CDR1 SGHTA, CDR2 FQGTGA. As DNA, the CDR3 is TGTGCCAGCAGTTCGGCCCCACGGAGTGAGCAGTTCTTC. Encoded protein: CASSSAPRSEQFF.

The rearrangement uses TRBV7-9 and TRBJ1-2; the D gene is possibly TRBD1 (5 bases). The ends were cut back, 1 base at V and 3 bases at J, with 9 bases in the middle. The CDR3 spans 14 residues. CDR1 is SEHNR, CDR2 FQNEAQ, per germline (reference sequence). DNA of the CDR3: TGTGCCAGCAGCTTAGGTGGGGACCACTATGGCTACACCTTC. This gives the protein CASSLGGDHYGYTF.

The chain recombines TRBV5-1 with TRBJ2-6; D is ambiguous. Germline assignment: CDR1 SGHRS and CDR2 YFSETQ. The V end was cut by 0 bases, the J end by 2 bases, with 9 bases between. The CDR3 runs 16 residues. The CDR3 protein is CASSLGATTGANVLTF. The CDR3 nucleotides read TGCGCCAGCAGCTTGGGGGCCACGACTGGGGCCAACGTCCTGACTTTC.

V is TRBV5-1 and J is TRBJ1-3; D not resolved. This CDR3 comprises 15 residues. Per germline, CDR1 SGHRS and CDR2 YFSETQ. With 0 bases removed from V and 2 bases from J, the gap between germline ends came to 9 bases. The CDR3 nucleotides read TGCGCCAGCAGCTTGGATGGGATAGCTGGAAACACCATATATTTT. This codes for CASSLDGIAGNTIYF.

The chain employs TRBV4-3 and TRBJ2-6, with 7 bases matching TRBD2. This CDR3 comprises 17 residues. Germline values: CDR1 LGHNA, CDR2 YSLEER. J gave up 2 bases and V 4 bases, and 8 bases lay outside the gene matches. The CDR3 reads CASSPRLGGAGANVLTF. CDR3 nucleotide sequence: TGCGCCAGCAGCCCTCGACTGGGGGGGGCTGGGGCCAACGTCCTGACTTTC.

The rearrangement joins TRBV6-5 to TRBJ2-7; 7 positions agree with TRBD1. The CDR3 runs 13 residues. Germline-derived CDR1 and CDR2 are MNHEY and SVGAGI. After removal of 6 bases from V and 13 bases from J, the junction contained 15 bases not matched to a gene. The CDR3 loop is CASRDRQGDSRYF. The CDR3 bases are TGTGCCAGCAGGGATCGACAGGGTGACAGCCGATACTTC.

This chain's CDR3 is CASSFGLTNQPQHF. The CDR3 region has the DNA TGTGCCAGCAGCTTCGGGCTGACCAATCAGCCCCAGCATTTT. This rearrangement joins TRBV5-8 to TRBJ1-5; D uncertain. Trimming removed 2 bases from V and 3 bases from J, with 9 bases in between. Germline CDR1 and CDR2: SGHTS and YDEGEE. The CDR3 contains 14 residues.

The chain is built from TRBV13 and TRBJ1-1, with D unresolved. The CDR3 extends over 14 amino acids. The V gene lost 0 bases and the J gene lost 3 bases, with 8 bases spanning the gap. From germline, CDR1 is PRHDT and CDR2 FYEKMQ (reference sequence). CDR3 sequence reads: CASSLGRGYTEAFF. CDR3 nucleotides: TGTGCCAGCAGCTTAGGCCGAGGGTACACTGAAGCTTTCTTT.

This chain uses TRBV20-1 with TRBJ1-1; weak D call: TRBD1 (5 bases). The CDR3 covers 11 residues. The germline V gene has CDR1 DFQATT and CDR2 SNEGSKA (reference sequence). In DNA, the CDR3 is TGCAGGGCAGGGCTGTACACTGAAGCTTTCTTT. Translating gives CRAGLYTEAFF.

The rearrangement links TRBV10-1 to TRBJ2-5; D remains unclear. Germline values: CDR1 WNHNN, CDR2 SYGVQD (reference sequence). The ends were cut back, 3 bases at V and 1 base at J, with 9 bases in the middle. The CDR3 has 14 amino acids. In nucleotides, the CDR3 is TGCGCCAGCAGTGAAGCCGGGCGCCAAGAGACCCAGTACTTC. This gives the protein CASSEAGRQETQYF.

This clone was recorded only once. This chain joins TRBV4-3 and TRBJ1-1; maybe TRBD1 (5 bases). Germline V lookup: CDR1 LGHNA, CDR2 YSLEER. This CDR3 is 16 amino acids long. The V gene lost 4 bases and the J gene lost 0 bases, with 15 bases spanning the gap. CDR3 sequence reads: CASSLMEGNLNTEAFF. CDR3 DNA: TGCGCCAGCAGCCTCATGGAGGGGAATCTGAACACTGAAGCTTTCTTT.

The chain couples TRBV4-1 to TRBJ1-2; a possible D gene is TRBD1 (5 bases). The CDR3 is made up of 16 amino acids. Germline V lookup: CDR1 MGHRA, CDR2 YSYEKL. V was cut by 2 bases and J by 2 bases, with 15 bases left in between. In DNA, the CDR3 is TGCGCCAGCAGCCAACCTCGCGTGGGACGGAACTATGGCTACACCTTC. Translating gives CASSQPRVGRNYGYTF.

J is TRBJ2-3 and V is TRBV4-1; D is unclear. Trimming stripped 5 bases from V and 3 bases from J, with 12 bases between. CDR3 length: 14 amino acids. The germline gives CDR1 MGHRA, CDR2 YSYEKL. The CDR3 protein is CASSTTPSTDTQYF. The CDR3 DNA reads as TGCGCCAGCAGCACAACACCCTCGACAGATACGCAGTATTTT.

The V gene is TRBV19, the J gene TRBJ1-2; D remains ambiguous. The CDR3 length is 12 residues. CDR1 is LNHDA, CDR2 SQIVND, per germline (reference sequence). The V gene lost 7 bases and the J gene lost 5 bases, with 11 bases spanning the gap. The DNA of the CDR3 is TGTGCCAGTAAATCCGCCGGTTATGGCTACACCTTC. This translates into CASKSAGYGYTF.

To note about this clone: Other nucleotide sequences in the sample specify the same CDR3. The J gene is TRBJ2-1, the V gene TRBV9, with 7 bases aligning to TRBD2. CDR3 length: 16 amino acids. Germline V gene data show CDR1 as SGDLS and CDR2 as YYNGEE. V lost 1 base to trimming and J lost 0 bases; unmatched junction nucleotides: 4. CDR3 sequence reads: CASSVSGGSSYNEQFF. DNA for the CDR3: TGTGCCAGCAGCGTATCAGGCGGGAGCTCCTACAATGAGCAGTTCTTC.

V and J are TRBV5-5 and TRBJ2-2; 13 bases fit TRBD2. Trimming removed 3 bases from V and 5 bases from J; junction bases left unmatched: 7. This CDR3 is built from 17 residues. The V gene's germline CDR1 is SGHKS and CDR2 YYEKEE (reference sequence). The CDR3 nucleotides read TGTGCCAGCAGCTCTAGACTAGCGGGAGGCAGTACCGGGGAGCTGTTTTTT. Amino acids: CASSSRLAGGSTGELFF.

The chain is built from TRBV7-2 and TRBJ1-5, with D possibly matching TRBD1 (6 bases). With 2 bases removed from V and 4 bases from J, the gap between germline ends came to 12 bases. Germline V lookup: CDR1 SGHTA, CDR2 FQGNSA. This CDR3 region has 15 residues. In DNA, the CDR3 is TGTGCCAGCAGCTTATATGCAGGGGCAAATCAGCCCCAGCATTTT. Residues: CASSLYAGANQPQHF.

V and J are TRBV7-3 and TRBJ2-2; possible D gene TRBD2, 5 bases. The CDR3 contains 17 residues. The V gene lost 5 bases and the J gene lost 2 bases, with 18 bases spanning the gap. Germline CDR1 and CDR2: SGHTA and FQGTGA. The CDR3 here is CASSPIGLSTNTGELFF. The CDR3 nucleotides read TGTGCCAGCAGCCCCATCGGACTCTCAACTAACACCGGGGAGCTGTTTTTT.

This clone came up once. The chain uses TRBV7-9 and TRBJ2-7; D uncertain. The CDR3 length is 12 residues. CDR1 and CDR2 from the germline V gene are SEHNR and FQNEAQ (reference sequence). Trimming took 5 bases from V and 6 from J, leaving 11 bases between them. The CDR3 is CASSLMNSEQYF. The DNA for the CDR3 is TGTGCCAGCAGCCTCATGAACTCCGAGCAGTACTTC.

The chain combines TRBV13 with TRBJ2-5, with 8 positions matching TRBD1. With V trimmed by 5 bases and J by 2 bases, 10 bases remained unmatched. Germline V gene data show CDR1 as PRHDT and CDR2 as FYEKMQ (reference sequence). CDR3 length: 16 residues. Written as DNA, the CDR3 is TGTGCCAGCAGCCCCGACAGGGGAAGTGGGCAAGAGACCCAGTACTTC. Translating it yields CASSPDRGSGQETQYF. Drawing the rest from reference TRBV13 and TRBJ2-5, the complete variable domain is AAGVIQSPRHLIKEKRETATLKCYPIPRHDTVYWYQQGPGQDPQFLISFYEKMQSDKGSIPDRFSAQQFSDYHSELNMSSLELGDSALYFCASSPDRGSGQETQYFGPGTRLLVL.

The chain has TRBV28 and TRBJ1-5; no reliable D call. The V gene lost 10 bases and the J gene lost 5 bases, with 18 bases spanning the gap. Germline CDR1 MDHEN, CDR2 SYDVKM. This CDR3 has 14 amino acids. Here the CDR3 DNA reads TGTGCCACCCGGGTGTGGGTAAAGTATCAGCCCCAGCATTTT. As protein: CATRVWVKYQPQHF.

The chain combines TRBV18 with TRBJ2-3; D call uncertain. Germline CDR1 KGHSH, CDR2 LQKENI. Trimming took off 1 base at V and 1 base at J, with 3 bases between the two ends. This CDR3 is 13 amino acids long. This CDR3 is CASSPLGTDTQYF. CDR3 coding DNA: TGTGCCAGCTCACCACTGGGCACAGATACGCAGTATTTT.

J is TRBJ1-1 and V is TRBV4-2, with unresolved D. The CDR3 contains 17 residues. Trimming shortened V by 1 base and J by 0 bases, and 15 bases separated the two germline ends. Germline V gene sequence: CDR1 LGHNA, CDR2 YNFKEQ. The CDR3 nucleotides are TGTGCCAGCAGCCAAGCATCTCCCGGGAAACTGAACACTGAAGCTTTCTTT. This translates into CASSQASPGKLNTEAFF.

The rearrangement uses TRBV7-4 and TRBJ2-3; no clear D gene. The V end lost 4 bases, the J end lost 5 bases, and 13 bases lay between the germline ends. The V gene's germline CDR1 is SGHVT and CDR2 SQSDAQ. The length of the CDR3 is 14 residues. The CDR3 DNA follows: TGTGCCAGCAGCTGTACCCCCCTGGGAGATACGCAGTATTTT. Translating gives CASSCTPLGDTQYF.

In its sample, this clone was seen a few times. The chain employs TRBV18 and TRBJ2-2; D may be TRBD2 (6 bases). Trimming took 2 bases from V and 5 from J, leaving 12 bases between them. CDR3 length equals 15 residues. Per germline, CDR1 KGHSH and CDR2 LQKENI. This chain's CDR3 is CASSPIGEATGELFF. DNA for the CDR3: TGTGCCAGCTCACCAATTGGGGAGGCGACCGGGGAGCTGTTTTTT.

The V call is TRBV5-6, the J call TRBJ1-1; perhaps TRBD1 as D (5 bases). V was trimmed by 0 bases and J by 0 bases, leaving 9 bases between them. This CDR3 contains 15 residues. Per germline, CDR1 SGHDT and CDR2 YYEEEE. The CDR3 DNA is TGTGCCAGCAGCTTGGGGCGGGACCTGAACACTGAAGCTTTCTTT. Translating gives CASSLGRDLNTEAFF.

This chain uses TRBV3-1 (or the pseudogene TRBV3-2) with TRBJ1-6; D gene unclear. CDR1 and CDR2 (germline): LGHDT, YNNKEL (reference sequence). The CDR3 spans 16 residues. The germline V and J ends were trimmed by 1 base and 0 bases, with 7 bases remaining between them. The CDR3 coding sequence is TGTGCCAGCAGCCAAGCCGGTAGCTCCTATAATTCACCCCTCCACTTT. It yields the protein CASSQAGSSYNSPLHF.

The rearrangement uses TRBV7-9 and TRBJ1-6; no definite D call. V lost 5 bases and J 8 bases, leaving 7 bases between the germline ends. Germline V lookup: CDR1 SEHNR, CDR2 FQNEAQ (reference sequence). The CDR3 totals 12 residues. Here the CDR3 reads CASSLEYSPLHF. The DNA for the CDR3 is TGTGCCAGCAGCCTAGAGTATTCACCCCTCCACTTT.

This chain links TRBV3-1 (or the pseudogene TRBV3-2) with TRBJ2-7, with D unclear. Deletions cut 0 bases from V and 5 bases from J, with 5 bases between. Germline lookup yields CDR1 LGHDT and CDR2 YNNKEL (reference sequence). This CDR3 has 12 amino acids. CDR3 coding DNA: TGTGCCAGCAGCCAAGATTCCCACGAGCAGTACTTC. Protein: CASSQDSHEQYF.

The J gene is TRBJ2-7, the V gene TRBV7-6, with 8 bases aligning to TRBD1. With 5 bases clipped from V and 3 bases from J, the junction kept 6 bases outside the gene matches. CDR3 length: 14 residues. The germline gives CDR1 SGHVS, CDR2 FNYEAQ. CDR3 protein: CASSPPGGHYEQYF. The CDR3 coding sequence is TGTGCCAGCAGCCCTCCAGGGGGCCACTACGAGCAGTACTTC. Full variable domain (missing parts from reference TRBV7-6 and TRBJ2-7): GAGVSQSPRYKVTKRGQDVALRCDPISGHVSLYWYRQALGQGPEFLTYFNYEAQQDKSGLPNDRFSAERPEGSISTLTIQRTEQRDSAMYRCASSPPGGHYEQYFGPGTRLTVT.